This TCR beta chain was captured by sequencing in a study of T cells in Graves' hyperthyroidism and ophthalmopathy. The CDR3 length is 13 residues. V dropped 2 bases and J dropped 5 bases, with 9 bases sitting between them. Germline CDR1 and CDR2: MNHEY and SVGAGI. Researchers amplified the TCR beta CDR3 regions from RNA transcripts. HTBI primers were the set used in a first-round RT-PCR of the TCR CDR3. TCRdb analysed the multiplex PCR reads with MiXCR anew, one entry per CDR3 protein. In the table there are about 600,000 distinct CDR3 sequences, more than 15% of which are singletons. This clonotype was detected many times.

The source material was blood. The clonotype comes from a woman in her thirties or forties with Graves' ophthalmopathy. The chain is built from TRBV6-5 and TRBJ1-1; D ambiguous. The CDR3 sequence: CASSYQQLTEAFF. The CDR3 region has the DNA TGTGCCAGCAGTTACCAGCAGTTGACTGAAGCTTTCTTT.